The sequence of this T cell receptor beta chain was determined in a study of long-term antiretroviral therapy in people with HIV. Study background: The earliest samples came from an era when ART typically awaited falling CD4 counts.

Run at survey level, the immunoSEQ assay was version v3.0. Profiling relied on immunoSEQ multiplex PCR, and the TCRdb table lists in-frame clones only, not all of them. The sample carries around 22,000 clones, 90% to 95% recorded once. Going into DNA extraction, samples held 1-10 million cryopreserved PBMC. V lost 5 bases to trimming and J lost 2 bases; unmatched junction nucleotides: 5. Germline CDR1 and CDR2: KGHSH and LQKENI. This CDR3 has 14 residues. This TCR was recovered from a woman in her fifties or sixties with HIV. The chain employs TRBV18 and TRBJ1-2; 7 positions match TRBD1. The sample consisted of unsorted PBMCs, taken just over 4.8 years after starting antiretroviral therapy. The chain's CDR3 is CASSSGQTNYGYTF. The CDR3 DNA reads TGTGCCAGCTCATCGGGACAGACCAACTATGGCTACACCTTC.